A selection of T cell receptor beta chains follows, all from one sample in a study of patients and donors after allogeneic stem cell transplantation. MiXCR, run by TCRdb on the RT-PCR reads, gives a single entry per CDR3 protein. There are about 960,000 distinct CDR3 sequences in the sample; around 17% occur only once, and around 6% lies in the top ten. Sequencing input: blood, either unsorted or a sorted T cell fraction (not recorded which). The receptors here all came from a human donor who was either an allogeneic HSCT recipient or a stem cell or donor lymphocyte infusion donor (not recorded which). It is not recorded whose cells these are; they may come from a transplant donor. The CDR3 runs from the conserved cysteine through the conserved F or W. A D gene is named only where the DNA matches it firmly. The size field is filled for only some rows; it gives once, few, many or a size class.

few,TRBJ2-1,TRBV24-1,TRBD2,TGTGCCACCAGTGTATTAGCGGGAGCGGACAATGAGCAGTTCTTC,CATSVLAGADNEQFF
few,TRBJ1-1,TRBV5-1,TRBD1,TGCGCCAGCAGCATGGGGACAGGGACGATGGACACTGAAGCTTTCTTT,CASSMGTGTMDTEAFF
NA,TRBJ2-5,TRBV7-2,NA,TGTGCCAGCAGCTTAGCGCGAGGGCAGCAAGAGACCCAGTACTTC,CASSLARGQQETQYF
few,TRBJ1-1,TRBV15,NA,TGTGCCACCAGCAGCCCCACTGAAGCTTTCTTT,CATSSPTEAFF
NA,TRBJ1-4,TRBV7-3,TRBD1,TGTGCCAGCAGCCAGGGACAGCCTAATGAAAAACTGTTTTTT,CASSQGQPNEKLFF
NA,TRBJ2-2,TRBV4-1,TRBD2,TGCGCCAGCAGCCAAGGGAAGGGAGGGCCAGGGGAGCTGTTTTTT,CASSQGKGGPGELFF
NA,TRBJ2-3,TRBV7-8,TRBD2,TGTGCCAGCAGCTTAGGTAGCGGGGGGGAGAGAGATACGCAGTATTTT,CASSLGSGGERDTQYF
many,TRBJ1-2,TRBV12-3/TRBV12-4,NA,TGTGCCAGCAGTTTACGGGGATCCTATGGCTACACCTTC,CASSLRGSYGYTF
NA,TRBJ2-2,TRBV4-3,NA,TGCGCCAGCAGCCTCCGATATCCGGGGGAGGCGAACACCGGGGAGCTGTTTTTT,CASSLRYPGEANTGELFF
few,TRBJ1-3,TRBV25-1,TRBD1,TGTGCCAGCAGTGCCAATCCGGGACAGGACGGAAACACCATATATTTT,CASSANPGQDGNTIYF
NA,TRBJ2-3,TRBV6-2/TRBV6-3,NA,TGTGCCAGCAGTTTTTTGCGGGGGCCTCGAGACGCAGATACGCAGTATTTT,CASSFLRGPRDADTQYF
few,TRBJ2-5,TRBV27,TRBD2,TGTGCCAGCAGTTCCCCTCTTGATAGCGGGAGCGGAGAGACCCAGTACTTC,CASSSPLDSGSGETQYF
few,TRBJ1-1,TRBV20-1,NA,TGCAGTGCTTTAGACAGGAACACTGAAGCTTTCTTT,CSALDRNTEAFF
NA,TRBJ2-7,TRBV6-1,TRBD2,TGTGCCAGCAGTGGACTAGCGGGGGGGCTCTTCTTGCACTTC,CASSGLAGGLFLHF
many,TRBJ2-2,TRBV29-1,NA,TGCAGCGGCACCGGGAGGAACACCGGGGAGCTGTTTTTT,CSGTGRNTGELFF
NA,TRBJ2-7,TRBV7-6,TRBD2,TGTGCCAGCAGCGTGGGGAGGGCGCGGGAGCAGTACTTC,CASSVGRAREQYF
NA,TRBJ2-5,TRBV2,NA,TGTGCCAGCATTCTGGGGGGACCCGCTATCCAAGAGACCCAGTACTTC,CASILGGPAIQETQYF
NA,TRBJ2-3,TRBV2,TRBD2,TGTGCCAGCAGTGCGACTAGCGGGGGATGGGGTACGCAGTATTTT,CASSATSGGWGTQYF
NA,TRBJ1-5,TRBV20-1,NA,TGCAGTGCTAGAGCTAGGGGGGAATCGAGTGTTCAGCCCCAGCATTTT,CSARARGESSVQPQHF
few,TRBJ1-2,TRBV2,NA,TGTGCCAGCACGAACCGGACCTATTCCTATGGCTACACCTTC,CASTNRTYSYGYTF
many,TRBJ2-7,TRBV10-3,NA,TGTGCCATCAGTGGACCTGGCTACGAGCAGTACTTC,CAISGPGYEQYF
NA,TRBJ1-2,TRBV20-1,NA,TGCAGTGCCCCAGTGAGGAGGGACTATGGCTACACCTTC,CSAPVRRDYGYTF
NA,TRBJ2-3,TRBV10-3,TRBD2,TGTGCCATCAGGGGACTAGCTTTAACAGATACGCAGTATTTT,CAIRGLALTDTQYF
NA,TRBJ2-7,TRBV11-2,NA,TGTGCCAGCAGCTTATCCCCCAGAAACTACGAGCAGTACTTC,CASSLSPRNYEQYF
NA,TRBJ2-7,TRBV11-2,NA,TGTGCCAGCAGCTTAGAACGGGGTGCCCACTACGAGCAGTACTTC,CASSLERGAHYEQYF
NA,TRBJ2-6,TRBV6-5,NA,TGTGCCAGCAGTTCCACCCGGGGGGCCAACGTCCTGACTTTC,CASSSTRGANVLTF
NA,TRBJ1-4,TRBV5-1,NA,TGCGCCAGCAGCTTGCGTGATGGCGTATTTGAAAAACTGTTTTTT,CASSLRDGVFEKLFF
many,TRBJ2-7,TRBV12-3/TRBV12-4,NA,TGTGCCAGCAGTTTGGCACCGCCTCCTTCCTACGAGCAGTACTTC,CASSLAPPPSYEQYF
NA,TRBJ2-7,TRBV20-1,NA,TGCAGTGCTAGAATCGGTGCCTACGAGCAGTACTTC,CSARIGAYEQYF
NA,TRBJ2-5,TRBV18,NA,TGTGCCAGCTCCGTCGGCCCAGGAAAGGAGACCCAGTACTTC,CASSVGPGKETQYF
NA,TRBJ1-2,TRBV29-1,TRBD1,TGCAGCGTTACAGGGGGTAACTATGGCTACACCTTC,CSVTGGNYGYTF
NA,TRBJ1-5,TRBV6-2/TRBV6-3,TRBD1,TGTGCCAGCAGTTACCTTGGCCCCGGACAGGGGAGGGATAGCAATCAGCCCCAGCATTTT,CASSYLGPGQGRDSNQPQHF
few,TRBJ2-1,TRBV7-6,TRBD2,TGTGCCAGCAGCTATATTGGACTAGCGGGGGCGGGAGGGAATGAGCAGTTCTTC,CASSYIGLAGAGGNEQFF
NA,TRBJ1-1,TRBV11-2,TRBD1,TGTGCCAGCAGCCAGGGACAGGGGAAAGGTAGCACTGAAGCTTTCTTT,CASSQGQGKGSTEAFF
NA,TRBJ1-5,TRBV7-2,NA,TGTGCCAGCAGCTTAATTAGCAATCAGCCCCAGCATTTT,CASSLISNQPQHF
few,TRBJ1-2,TRBV6-1,TRBD1,TGTGCCTCTAACAGGGGGCTACAAGCTAACTATGGCTACACCTTC,CASNRGLQANYGYTF